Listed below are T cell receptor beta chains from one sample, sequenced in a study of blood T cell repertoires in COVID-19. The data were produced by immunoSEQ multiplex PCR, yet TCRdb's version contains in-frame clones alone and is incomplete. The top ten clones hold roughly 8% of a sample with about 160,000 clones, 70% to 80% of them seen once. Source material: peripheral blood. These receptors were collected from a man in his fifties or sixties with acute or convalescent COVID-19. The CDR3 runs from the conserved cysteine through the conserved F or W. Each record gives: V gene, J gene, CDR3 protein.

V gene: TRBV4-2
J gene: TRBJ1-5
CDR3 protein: CASSHMDRGRSNQPQHF

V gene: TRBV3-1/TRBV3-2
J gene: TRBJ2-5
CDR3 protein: CASSQGGGASPKETQYF

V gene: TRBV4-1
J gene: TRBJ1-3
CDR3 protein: CASSQVAGRGSGNTIYF

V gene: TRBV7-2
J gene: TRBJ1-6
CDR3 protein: CASSLKGSGSPLHF

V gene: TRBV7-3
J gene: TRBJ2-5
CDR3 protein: CASSLGGWETQYF

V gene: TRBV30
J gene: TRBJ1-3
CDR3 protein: CAWQGFGNTIYF

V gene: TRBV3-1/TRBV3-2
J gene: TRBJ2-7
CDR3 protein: CASSEEGLGDEQYF

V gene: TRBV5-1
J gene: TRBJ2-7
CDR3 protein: CASSLTTGGQYEQYF

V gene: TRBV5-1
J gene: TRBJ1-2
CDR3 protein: CASSFVLDRDRSSGGYTF

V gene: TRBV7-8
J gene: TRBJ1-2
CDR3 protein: CASSPQHTGQGFGYTF

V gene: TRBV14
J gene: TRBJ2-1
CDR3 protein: CASSQDWGVSYNEQFF

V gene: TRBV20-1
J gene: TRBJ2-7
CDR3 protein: CSASPPLVSSYEQYF

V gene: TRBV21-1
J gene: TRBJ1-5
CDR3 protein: CASSKVGTGNNQPQHF

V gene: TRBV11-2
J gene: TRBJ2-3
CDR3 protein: CASSPFGGESTDTQYF

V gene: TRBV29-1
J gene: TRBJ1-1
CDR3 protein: CSVAATGTKFTEAFF

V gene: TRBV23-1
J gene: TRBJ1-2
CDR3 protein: CASSRGSYGYTF

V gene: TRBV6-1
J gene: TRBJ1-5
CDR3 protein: CASSDRGLGNQPQHF

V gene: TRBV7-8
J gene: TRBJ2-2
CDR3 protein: CASSPRTGGTGELFF

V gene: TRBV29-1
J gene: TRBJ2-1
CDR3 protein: CSVGEVRYNEQFF

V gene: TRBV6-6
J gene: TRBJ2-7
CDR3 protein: CASSNRDFYEQYF

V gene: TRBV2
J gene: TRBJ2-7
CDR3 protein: CASSPGQTYEQYF

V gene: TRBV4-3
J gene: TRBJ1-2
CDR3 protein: CASSQVNDGGYGYTF